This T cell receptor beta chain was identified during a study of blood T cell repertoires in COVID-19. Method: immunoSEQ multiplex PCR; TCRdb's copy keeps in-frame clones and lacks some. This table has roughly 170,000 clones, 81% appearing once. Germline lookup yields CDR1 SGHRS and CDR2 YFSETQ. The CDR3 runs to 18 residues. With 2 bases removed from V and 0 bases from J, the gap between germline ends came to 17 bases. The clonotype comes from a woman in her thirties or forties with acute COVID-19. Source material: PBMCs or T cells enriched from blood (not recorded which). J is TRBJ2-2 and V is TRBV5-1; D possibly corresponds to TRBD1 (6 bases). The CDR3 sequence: CASSLHRALNANTGELFF. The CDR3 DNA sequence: TGCGCCAGCAGCTTACACAGGGCGCTAAACGCGAACACCGGGGAGCTGTTTTTT.